This TCR beta chain derives from a study of CD8 T cells in ankylosing spondylitis. Whole-study results and caveats: Blood from ankylosing spondylitis patients appeared to carry a characteristic roughly 8-variant TCR beta motif. Disease-associated clones were reportedly significantly overrepresented in matched ankylosing spondylitis synovial fluid. Disease-associated clonotypes exhibited CD8+ identity and were relatively infrequent in peripheral blood.

Libraries for TCR beta were made by quantitative 5'-RACE with molecular barcodes. TCRdb analysed the 5' RACE reads with MiXCR anew, one entry per CDR3 protein. The table records some 840,000 distinct CDR3 sequences, over 9.5% of them present only once. At least ten counts were recorded for this clonotype. The antigen remains unidentified. The germline V gene has CDR1 MRHNA and CDR2 SNTAGT. The CDR3 has 15 amino acids. V trimming: 3 bases; J trimming: 8 bases; junction bases outside the gene matches: 6. Sequenced material: blood, either unsorted or a sorted T cell fraction (not recorded which). The chain is built from TRBV6-4 and TRBJ2-1, with TRBD1 matching 11 bases. This receptor was obtained from a male donor with ankylosing spondylitis. CDR3: CASSEEDRGHYEQFF. The CDR3 DNA is TGTGCCAGCAGTGAGGAGGACAGGGGGCACTATGAGCAGTTCTTC.